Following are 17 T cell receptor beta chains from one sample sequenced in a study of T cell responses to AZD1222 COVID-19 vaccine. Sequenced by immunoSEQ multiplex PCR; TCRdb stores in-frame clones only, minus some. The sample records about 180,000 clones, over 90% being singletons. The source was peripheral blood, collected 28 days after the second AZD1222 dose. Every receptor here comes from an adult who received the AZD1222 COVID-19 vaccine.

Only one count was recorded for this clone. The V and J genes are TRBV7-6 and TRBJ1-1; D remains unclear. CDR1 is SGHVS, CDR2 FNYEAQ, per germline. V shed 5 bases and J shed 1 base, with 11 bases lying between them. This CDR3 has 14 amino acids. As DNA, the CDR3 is TGTGCCAGCAGCGTTTATACAAAGAACACTGAAGCTTTCTTT. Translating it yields CASSVYTKNTEAFF.

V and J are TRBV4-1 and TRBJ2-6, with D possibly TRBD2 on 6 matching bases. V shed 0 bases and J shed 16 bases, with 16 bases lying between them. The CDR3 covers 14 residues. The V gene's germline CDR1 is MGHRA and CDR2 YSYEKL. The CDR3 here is CASSQEGGGRRLTF. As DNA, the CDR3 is TGCGCCAGCAGCCAAGAGGGTGGAGGGAGGCGTCTGACTTTC.

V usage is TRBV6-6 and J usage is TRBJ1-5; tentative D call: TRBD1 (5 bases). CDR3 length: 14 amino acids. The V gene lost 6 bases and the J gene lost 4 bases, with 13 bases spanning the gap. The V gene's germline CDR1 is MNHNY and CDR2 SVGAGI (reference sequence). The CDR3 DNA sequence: TGTGCCAGCAGCCAAGGAGGGGCAAATCAGCCCCAGCATTTT. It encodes CASSQGGANQPQHF.

CDR3 region: CASSQSLRVDSNQPQHF. In DNA, the CDR3 is TGTGCCAGCAGTCAATCACTCCGGGTAGATAGCAATCAGCCCCAGCATTTT. V is TRBV6-6 and J is TRBJ1-5, with D uncertain. Germline loops: CDR1 MNHNY, CDR2 SVGAGI (reference sequence). The CDR3 is 17 residues long. V was trimmed by 5 bases and J by 0 bases, leaving 17 bases between them.

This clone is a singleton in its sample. The CDR3 DNA reads as TGTGCCAGCAGTTTTCGTCAGTACTCACCCCTCCACTTT. Residues: CASSFRQYSPLHF. The chain employs TRBV12-3 or TRBV12-4 and TRBJ1-6; D is unresolved. V lost 3 bases and J lost 10, with 10 bases in between. CDR3 length: 13 residues.

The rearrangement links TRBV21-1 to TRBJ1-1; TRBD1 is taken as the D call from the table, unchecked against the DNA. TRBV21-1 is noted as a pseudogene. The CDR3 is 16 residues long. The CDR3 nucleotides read TGTGCCAGCAGCAATGACCAGGGGGAGTTGTACACTGAAGCTTTCTTT. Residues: CASSNDQGELYTEAFF.

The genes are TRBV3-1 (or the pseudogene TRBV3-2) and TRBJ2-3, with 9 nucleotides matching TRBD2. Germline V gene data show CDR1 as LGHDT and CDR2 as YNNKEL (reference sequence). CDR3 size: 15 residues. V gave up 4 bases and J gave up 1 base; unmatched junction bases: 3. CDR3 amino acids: CASSLRTSGTDTQYF. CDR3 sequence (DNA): TGTGCCAGCAGCCTTCGGACTAGCGGCACAGATACGCAGTATTTT.

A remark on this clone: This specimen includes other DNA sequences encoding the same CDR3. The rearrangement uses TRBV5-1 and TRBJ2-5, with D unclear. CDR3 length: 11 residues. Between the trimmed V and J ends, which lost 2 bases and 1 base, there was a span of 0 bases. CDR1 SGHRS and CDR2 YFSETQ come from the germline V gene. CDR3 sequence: CASSFQETQYF. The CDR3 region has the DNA TGCGCCAGCAGCTTCCAAGAGACCCAGTACTTC.

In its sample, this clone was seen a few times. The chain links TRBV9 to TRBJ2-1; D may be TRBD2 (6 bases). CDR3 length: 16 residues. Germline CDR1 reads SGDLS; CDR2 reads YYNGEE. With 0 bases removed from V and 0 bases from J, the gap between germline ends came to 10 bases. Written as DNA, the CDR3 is TGTGCCAGCAGCGTAGTTGGGGGGAGCTCCTACAATGAGCAGTTCTTC. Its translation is CASSVVGGSSYNEQFF. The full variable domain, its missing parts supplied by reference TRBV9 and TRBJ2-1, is DSGVTQTPKHLITATGQRVTLRCSPRSGDLSVYWYQQSLDQGLQFLIQYYNGEERAKGNILERFSAQQFPDLHSELNLSSLELGDSALYFCASSVVGGSSYNEQFFGPGTRLTVL.

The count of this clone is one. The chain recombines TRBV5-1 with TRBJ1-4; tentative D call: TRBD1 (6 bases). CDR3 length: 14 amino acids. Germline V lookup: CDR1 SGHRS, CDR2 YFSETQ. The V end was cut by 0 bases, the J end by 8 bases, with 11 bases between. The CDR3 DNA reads TGCGCCAGCAGCTTGGGGGGGCGCGGGGAAAAACTGTTTTTT. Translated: CASSLGGRGEKLFF.

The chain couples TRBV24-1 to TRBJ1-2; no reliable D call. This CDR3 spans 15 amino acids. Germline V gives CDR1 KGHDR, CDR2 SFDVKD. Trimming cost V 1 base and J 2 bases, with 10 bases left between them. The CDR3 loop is CATSDFPVRNYGYTF. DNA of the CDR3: TGTGCCACCAGTGATTTCCCCGTTCGGAACTATGGCTACACCTTC.

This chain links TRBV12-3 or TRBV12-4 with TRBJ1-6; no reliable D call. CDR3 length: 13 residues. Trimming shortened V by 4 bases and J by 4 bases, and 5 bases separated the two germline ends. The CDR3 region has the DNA TGTGCCAGCAGTTACGGATATAATTCACCCCTCCACTTT. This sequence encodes CASSYGYNSPLHF.

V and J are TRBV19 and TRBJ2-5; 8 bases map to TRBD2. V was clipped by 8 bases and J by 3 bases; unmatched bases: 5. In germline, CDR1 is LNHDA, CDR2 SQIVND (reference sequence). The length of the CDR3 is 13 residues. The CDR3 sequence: CASAGTSEETQYF. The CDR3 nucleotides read TGTGCCAGTGCCGGGACTAGTGAAGAGACCCAGTACTTC.

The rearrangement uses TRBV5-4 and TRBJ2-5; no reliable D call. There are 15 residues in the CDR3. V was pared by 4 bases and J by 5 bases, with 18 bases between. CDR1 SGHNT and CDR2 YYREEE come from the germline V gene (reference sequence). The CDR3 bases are TGTGCCAGCAGCCCGGATCATCGGGTGCTTGAGACCCAGTACTTC. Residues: CASSPDHRVLETQYF.

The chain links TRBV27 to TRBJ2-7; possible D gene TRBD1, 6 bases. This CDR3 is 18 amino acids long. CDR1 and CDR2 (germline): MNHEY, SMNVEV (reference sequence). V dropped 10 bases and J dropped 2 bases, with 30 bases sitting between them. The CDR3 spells CATAARLPPNRVPYEQYF. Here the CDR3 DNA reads TGTGCCACCGCGGCCCGGCTGCCGCCAAACAGGGTCCCCTACGAGCAGTACTTC.

The DNA for the CDR3 is TGCGCCAGCAGCTTGGGACGGTTAAATGAAAAACTGTTTTTT. Translated, it gives CASSLGRLNEKLFF. J is TRBJ1-4 and V is TRBV5-1; D is unclear. The length of the CDR3 is 14 residues. Between the trimmed V and J ends, which lost 0 bases and 5 bases, there was a span of 8 bases. Germline V gene data show CDR1 as SGHRS and CDR2 as YFSETQ.

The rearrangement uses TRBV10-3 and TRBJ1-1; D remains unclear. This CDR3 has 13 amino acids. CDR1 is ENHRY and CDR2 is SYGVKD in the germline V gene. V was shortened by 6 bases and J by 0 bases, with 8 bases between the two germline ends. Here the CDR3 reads CAIRGDLNTEAFF. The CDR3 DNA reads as TGTGCCATCAGGGGAGACCTGAACACTGAAGCTTTCTTT.